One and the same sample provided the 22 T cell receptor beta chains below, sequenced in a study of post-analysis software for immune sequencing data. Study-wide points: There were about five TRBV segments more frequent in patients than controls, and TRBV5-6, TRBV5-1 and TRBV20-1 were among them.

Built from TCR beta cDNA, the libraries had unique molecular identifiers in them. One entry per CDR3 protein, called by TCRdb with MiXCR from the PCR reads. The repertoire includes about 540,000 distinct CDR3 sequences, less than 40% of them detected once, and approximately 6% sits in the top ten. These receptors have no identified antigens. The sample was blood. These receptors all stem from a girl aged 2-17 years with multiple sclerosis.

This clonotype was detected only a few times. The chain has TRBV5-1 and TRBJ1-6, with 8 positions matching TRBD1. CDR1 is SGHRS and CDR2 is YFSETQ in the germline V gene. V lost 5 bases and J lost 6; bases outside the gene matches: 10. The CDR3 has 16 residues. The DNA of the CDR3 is TGCGCCAGCAGATTTGGACAGGGCAATTCTAATTCACCCCTCCACTTT. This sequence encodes CASRFGQGNSNSPLHF.

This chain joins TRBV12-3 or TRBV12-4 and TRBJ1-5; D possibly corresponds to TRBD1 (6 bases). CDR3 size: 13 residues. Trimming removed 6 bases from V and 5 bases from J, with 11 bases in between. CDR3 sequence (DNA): TGTGCCAGCAGGTTGGGGGGCCATCAGCCCCAGCATTTT. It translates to CASRLGGHQPQHF.

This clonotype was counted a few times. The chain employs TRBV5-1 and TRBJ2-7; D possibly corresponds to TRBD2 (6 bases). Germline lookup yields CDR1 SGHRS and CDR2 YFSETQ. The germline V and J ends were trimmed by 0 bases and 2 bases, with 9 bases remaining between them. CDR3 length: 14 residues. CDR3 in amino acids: CASSLDSGTYEQYF. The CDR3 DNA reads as TGCGCCAGCAGCTTGGATAGCGGAACCTACGAGCAGTACTTC.

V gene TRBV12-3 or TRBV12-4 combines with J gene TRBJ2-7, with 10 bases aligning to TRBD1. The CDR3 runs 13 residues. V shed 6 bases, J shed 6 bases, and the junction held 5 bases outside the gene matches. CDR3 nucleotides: TGTGCCAGCAGCCTCCGGGACAGGGGCGAGCAGTACTTC. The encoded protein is CASSLRDRGEQYF.

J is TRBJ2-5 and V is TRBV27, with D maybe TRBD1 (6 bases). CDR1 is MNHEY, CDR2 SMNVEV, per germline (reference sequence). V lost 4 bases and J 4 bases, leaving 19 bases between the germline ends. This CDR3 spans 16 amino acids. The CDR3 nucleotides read TGTGCCAGCAGTTCTCCGTTGCCAGGGGCCCCAGAGACCCAGTACTTC. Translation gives CASSSPLPGAPETQYF.

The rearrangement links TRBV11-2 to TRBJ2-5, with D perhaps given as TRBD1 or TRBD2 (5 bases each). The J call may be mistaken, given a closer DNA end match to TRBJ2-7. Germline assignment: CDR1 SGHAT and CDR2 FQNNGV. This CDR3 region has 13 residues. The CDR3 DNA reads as TGTGCCAGCAGCAATGTATTCGGGGCCGAGCAGTACTTC. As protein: CASSNVFGAEQYF.

In DNA, the CDR3 is TGCAGTGCTAGTCCCTGGGGTAGCGGGAGGGCCAATGAGCAGTTCTTC. The encoded protein is CSASPWGSGRANEQFF. The chain combines TRBV20-1 with TRBJ2-1; 11 nucleotides line up with TRBD2. This CDR3 contains 16 residues. After removal of 3 bases from V and 6 bases from J, the junction contained 10 bases not matched to a gene. Germline values: CDR1 DFQATT, CDR2 SNEGSKA (reference sequence).

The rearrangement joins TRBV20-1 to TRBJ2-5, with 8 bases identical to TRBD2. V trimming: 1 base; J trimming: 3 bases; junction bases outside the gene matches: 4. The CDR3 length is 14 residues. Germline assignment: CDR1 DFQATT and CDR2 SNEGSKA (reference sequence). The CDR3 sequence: CSARGTGGKETQYF. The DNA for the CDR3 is TGCAGTGCTAGAGGGACGGGGGGGAAAGAGACCCAGTACTTC.

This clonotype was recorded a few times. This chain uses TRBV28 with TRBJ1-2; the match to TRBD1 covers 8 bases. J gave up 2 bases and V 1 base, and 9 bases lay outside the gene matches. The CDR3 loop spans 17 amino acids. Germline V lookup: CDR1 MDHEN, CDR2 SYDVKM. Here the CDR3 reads CASSLSVMAGGNYGYTF. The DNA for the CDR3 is TGTGCCAGCAGTTTATCGGTAATGGCAGGGGGCAACTATGGCTACACCTTC.

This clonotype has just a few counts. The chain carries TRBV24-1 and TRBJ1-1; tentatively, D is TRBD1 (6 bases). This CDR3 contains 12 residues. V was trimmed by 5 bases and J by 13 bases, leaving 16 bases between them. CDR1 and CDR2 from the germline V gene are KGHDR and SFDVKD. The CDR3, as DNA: TGTGCCACCAGTGGGGTTTGGACAGAGGTTTTCTTT. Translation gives CATSGVWTEVFF.

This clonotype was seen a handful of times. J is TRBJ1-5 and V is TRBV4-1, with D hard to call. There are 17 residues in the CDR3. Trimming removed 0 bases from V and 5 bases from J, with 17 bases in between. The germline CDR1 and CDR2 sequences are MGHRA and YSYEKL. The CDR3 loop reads CASSQDRAGLGYQPQHF. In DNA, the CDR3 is TGCGCCAGCAGCCAAGATCGGGCAGGACTTGGTTATCAGCCCCAGCATTTT.

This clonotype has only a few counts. As DNA, the CDR3 is TGTGCCAGCAGCTACACTCTTAGCACAGATACGCAGTATTTT. It yields the protein CASSYTLSTDTQYF. The chain carries TRBV11-2 and TRBJ2-3; D gene unclear. Germline CDR1 is SGHAT and CDR2 is FQNNGV. Trimming took off 4 bases at V and 0 bases at J, with 8 bases between the two ends. This CDR3 contains 14 residues.

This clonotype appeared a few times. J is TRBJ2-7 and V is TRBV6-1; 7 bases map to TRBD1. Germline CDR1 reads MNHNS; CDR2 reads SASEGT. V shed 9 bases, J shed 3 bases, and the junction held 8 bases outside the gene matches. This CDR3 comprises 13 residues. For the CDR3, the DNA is TGTGCCAGTTGCCGGGACAGATACTACGAGCAGTACTTC. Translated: CASCRDRYYEQYF.

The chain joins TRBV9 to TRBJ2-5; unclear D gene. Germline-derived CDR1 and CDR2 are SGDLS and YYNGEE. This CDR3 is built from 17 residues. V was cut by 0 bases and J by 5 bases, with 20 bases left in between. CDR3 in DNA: TGTGCCAGCAGCGTAGGTCCTCGAGGACGGTCGCTCGAGACCCAGTACTTC. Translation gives CASSVGPRGRSLETQYF.

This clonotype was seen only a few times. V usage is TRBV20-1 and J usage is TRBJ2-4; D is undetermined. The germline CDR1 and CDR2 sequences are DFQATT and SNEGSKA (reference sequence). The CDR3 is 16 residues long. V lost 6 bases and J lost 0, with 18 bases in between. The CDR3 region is CSALPTEILAKNIQYF. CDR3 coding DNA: TGCAGTGCCCTACCTACAGAGATCCTAGCCAAAAACATTCAGTACTTC.

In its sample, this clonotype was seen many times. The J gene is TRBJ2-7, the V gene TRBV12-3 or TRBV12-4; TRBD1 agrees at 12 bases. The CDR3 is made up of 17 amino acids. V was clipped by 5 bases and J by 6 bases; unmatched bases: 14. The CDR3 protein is CASSPWVSGQGACEQYF. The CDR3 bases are TGTGCCAGCAGTCCCTGGGTTTCGGGACAGGGGGCTTGCGAGCAGTACTTC.

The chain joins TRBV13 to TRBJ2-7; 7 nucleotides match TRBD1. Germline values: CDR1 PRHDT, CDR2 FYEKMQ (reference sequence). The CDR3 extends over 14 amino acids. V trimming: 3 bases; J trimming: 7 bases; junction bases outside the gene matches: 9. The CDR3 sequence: CASSFGTAAWEQYF. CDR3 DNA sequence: TGTGCCAGCAGCTTCGGGACAGCTGCATGGGAGCAGTACTTC.

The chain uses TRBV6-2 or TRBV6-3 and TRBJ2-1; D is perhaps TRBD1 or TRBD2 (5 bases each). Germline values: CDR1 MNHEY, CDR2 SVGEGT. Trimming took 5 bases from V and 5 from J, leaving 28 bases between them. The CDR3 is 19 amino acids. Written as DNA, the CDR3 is TGTGCCAGCAGTCAGGGCCCTCGGCGTCTGCAGAGAGGGCACAATGAGCAGTTCTTC. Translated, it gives CASSQGPRRLQRGHNEQFF.

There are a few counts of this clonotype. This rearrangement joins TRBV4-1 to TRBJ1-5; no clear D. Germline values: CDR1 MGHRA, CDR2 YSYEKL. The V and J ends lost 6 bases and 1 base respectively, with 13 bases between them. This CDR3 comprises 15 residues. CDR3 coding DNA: TGCGCCAGCAGAGTCCGCCCGGGGAGCAATCAGCCCCAGCATTTT. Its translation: CASRVRPGSNQPQHF.

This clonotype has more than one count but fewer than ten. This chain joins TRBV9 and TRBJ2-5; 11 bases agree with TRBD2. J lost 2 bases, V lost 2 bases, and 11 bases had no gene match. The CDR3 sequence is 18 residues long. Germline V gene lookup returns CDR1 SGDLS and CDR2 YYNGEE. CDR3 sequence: CASSVGLAVTKGQETQYF. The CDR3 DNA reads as TGTGCCAGCAGCGTGGGACTAGCGGTAACAAAAGGACAAGAGACCCAGTACTTC.

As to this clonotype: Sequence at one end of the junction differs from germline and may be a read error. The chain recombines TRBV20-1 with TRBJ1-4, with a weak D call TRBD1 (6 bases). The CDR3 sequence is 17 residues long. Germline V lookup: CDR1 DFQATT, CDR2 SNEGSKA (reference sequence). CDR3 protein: CGARSAGGSTTNEKLFF. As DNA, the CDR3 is TGCGGTGCTAGAAGTGCGGGGGGCTCCACAACTAATGAAAAACTGTTTTTT.

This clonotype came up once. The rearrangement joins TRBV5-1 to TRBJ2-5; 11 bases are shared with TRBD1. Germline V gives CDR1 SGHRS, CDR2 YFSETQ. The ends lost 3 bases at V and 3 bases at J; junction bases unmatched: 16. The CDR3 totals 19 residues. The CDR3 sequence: CASSSPRRPGQGGKETQYF. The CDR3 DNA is TGCGCCAGCAGCTCCCCAAGGCGACCGGGACAGGGGGGAAAAGAGACCCAGTACTTC. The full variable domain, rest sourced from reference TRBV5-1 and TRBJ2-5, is KAGVTQTPRYLIKTRGQQVTLSCSPISGHRSVSWYQQTPGQGLQFLFEYFSETQRNKGNFPGRFSGRQFSNSRSEMNVSTLELGDSALYLCASSSPRRPGQGGKETQYFGPGTRLLVL.